The text below deals with one T cell receptor beta chain. As yet, its antigen is unknown. Nominal health characterized the donors when sampled, though unrecorded immune exposures were likely. Both 60 Vbeta primers and 13 Jbeta primers went into the PCR. Here immunoSEQ multiplex PCR was the method, and the copy in TCRdb shows in-frame clones only, minus some. The sample holds around 160,000 clones; about 63% are singletons and the top ten take 2.8%. This sample was included in a study of cytomegalovirus exposure and HLA in healthy donors. Study summary: T cells numbering about 200 million yielded 117 million unique TCR beta sequences in an earlier analysis. Study-wide findings and caveats: Most sequenced TCRs were rare (though some public TCRs occurred in many donors).

V lost 3 bases and J lost 6, with 12 bases in between. CDR3 length equals 13 residues. Germline values: CDR1 LNHDA, CDR2 SQIVND (reference sequence). This TCR derives from a woman aged 35 to 49 in good health and CMV-seropositive. This rearrangement joins TRBV19 to TRBJ2-7; perhaps TRBD1 as D (5 bases). The sequenced sample was PBMCs. CDR3 nucleotide sequence: TGTGCCAGTAGTATGGGGCCTTCGGGCGAGCAGTACTTC. This translates into CASSMGPSGEQYF.